These T cell receptor beta chains were read from a single sample in a study of cytomegalovirus exposure and HLA in healthy donors. Using immunoSEQ multiplex PCR, the repertoire was profiled, and TCRdb retains in-frame clones only, with some absent. This sample has under 200,000 clones, with around four fifths found just once. The specimen sequenced was PBMCs. All receptors come from a female donor in good health and CMV-seronegative. The CDR3 runs from the conserved cysteine through the conserved F or W. The order of the fields is D gene, J gene, V gene, clone size, CDR3 DNA, CDR3 protein. D genes are given only for firm matches. Clone sizes are given selectively: once, few, many, or a class where the clone is expanded.

D gene: -; J gene: TRBJ2-1; V gene: TRBV10-1; clone size: -; CDR3 DNA: TGCGCCAGCAGTGATCCCGGAGGGGGGGTCAATGAGCAGTTCTTC; CDR3 protein: CASSDPGGGVNEQFF
D gene: TRBD1; J gene: TRBJ1-2; V gene: TRBV25-1; clone size: -; CDR3 DNA: TGTGCCAGCAGTGATTTATTGGGACAGGGGCGTTATGGCTACACCTTC; CDR3 protein: CASSDLLGQGRYGYTF
D gene: TRBD2; J gene: TRBJ2-5; V gene: TRBV19; clone size: -; CDR3 DNA: TGTGCCAGTAGTATTCGGCGGGGGGCTCGTGAAGAGACCCAGTACTTC; CDR3 protein: CASSIRRGAREETQYF
D gene: TRBD2; J gene: TRBJ2-7; V gene: TRBV11-2; clone size: -; CDR3 DNA: TGTGCCAGCAGCTCTCGGGGGAGGGCCTCCGAGCAGTACTTC; CDR3 protein: CASSSRGRASEQYF
D gene: TRBD1; J gene: TRBJ1-5; V gene: TRBV5-8; clone size: -; CDR3 DNA: TGTGCCAGCAGCCCAGGGGGTCAGGGGCCCCAGCATTTT; CDR3 protein: CASSPGGQGPQHF
D gene: -; J gene: TRBJ2-1; V gene: TRBV5-1; clone size: -; CDR3 DNA: TGCGCCAGCAGCTTGGAAGGCAGGGCTACCTACAATGAGCAGTTCTTC; CDR3 protein: CASSLEGRATYNEQFF
D gene: TRBD2; J gene: TRBJ2-3; V gene: TRBV7-3; clone size: -; CDR3 DNA: TGTGCCAGCAGCTTGGATAGGCTAGCGGGGCGTAGCACAGATACGCAGTATTTT; CDR3 protein: CASSLDRLAGRSTDTQYF
D gene: -; J gene: TRBJ1-1; V gene: TRBV9; clone size: -; CDR3 DNA: TGTGCCAGCAGCCCTAGCGGGGGGGCGAGGACTGAAGCTTTCTTT; CDR3 protein: CASSPSGGARTEAFF
D gene: TRBD1; J gene: TRBJ2-7; V gene: TRBV5-1; clone size: -; CDR3 DNA: TGCGCCAGCAGCTTGATTTCGACAGGGAGCTACGAGCAGTACTTC; CDR3 protein: CASSLISTGSYEQYF
D gene: -; J gene: TRBJ2-3; V gene: TRBV2; clone size: -; CDR3 DNA: TGTGCCAGCAGTGGTGGAGGAGGCGCAGATACGCAGTATTTT; CDR3 protein: CASSGGGGADTQYF
D gene: -; J gene: TRBJ1-4; V gene: TRBV28; clone size: -; CDR3 DNA: TGTGCCAGCAGTTTATCGGGGGGGGGAGAACTGTTTTTT; CDR3 protein: CASSLSGGGELFF
D gene: -; J gene: TRBJ1-2; V gene: TRBV6-5; clone size: once; CDR3 DNA: TGTGCCAGCAGTTACGAGGGCCGATATGGCTACACCTTC; CDR3 protein: CASSYEGRYGYTF
D gene: -; J gene: TRBJ1-1; V gene: TRBV7-2; clone size: -; CDR3 DNA: TGTGCCAGCAGCATCAGGGGAGATGAAGCTTTCTTT; CDR3 protein: CASSIRGDEAFF
D gene: -; J gene: TRBJ2-2; V gene: TRBV28; clone size: -; CDR3 DNA: TGTGCCAGCAGTTTGTTTCCGCGGCTGGGGCGCGTGACCGGGGAGCTGTTTTTT; CDR3 protein: CASSLFPRLGRVTGELFF
D gene: TRBD1; J gene: TRBJ2-7; V gene: TRBV18; clone size: few; CDR3 DNA: TGTGCCAGCTCAACGACAGGGATGAACTACGAGCAGTACTTC; CDR3 protein: CASSTTGMNYEQYF
D gene: -; J gene: TRBJ2-3; V gene: TRBV6-1; clone size: -; CDR3 DNA: TGTGCCAGCACCGTAGCGGGCACAGATACGCAGTATTTT; CDR3 protein: CASTVAGTDTQYF
D gene: TRBD1; J gene: TRBJ2-2; V gene: TRBV5-1; clone size: -; CDR3 DNA: TGCGCCAGCGGGGGACAGTCCACCGGGGAGCTGTTTTTT; CDR3 protein: CASGGQSTGELFF
D gene: -; J gene: TRBJ2-7; V gene: TRBV6-6; clone size: -; CDR3 DNA: TGTGCCAGTGAGGAGGGGAAAGAGCAGTACTTC; CDR3 protein: CASEEGKEQYF
D gene: TRBD2; J gene: TRBJ2-3; V gene: TRBV7-9; clone size: few; CDR3 DNA: TGTGCCAGCAGCTTAGCGCGGGCTAGCGGGGGGCGCAACACAGATACGCAGTATTTT; CDR3 protein: CASSLARASGGRNTDTQYF
D gene: -; J gene: TRBJ2-5; V gene: TRBV28; clone size: few; CDR3 DNA: TGTGCCAGCAGTTTATCCCGGGACCAGTACTTC; CDR3 protein: CASSLSRDQYF
D gene: TRBD2; J gene: TRBJ2-7; V gene: TRBV5-1; clone size: -; CDR3 DNA: TGCGCCAGCAGCTTACTAGCGGGAGGGAGCTCCTACGAGCAGTACTTC; CDR3 protein: CASSLLAGGSSYEQYF
D gene: -; J gene: TRBJ1-1; V gene: TRBV7-3; clone size: few; CDR3 DNA: TGTGCCAGCAGCTCCCCAGACAGAGGCACTGAAGCTTTCTTT; CDR3 protein: CASSSPDRGTEAFF
D gene: -; J gene: TRBJ2-3; V gene: TRBV7-3; clone size: -; CDR3 DNA: TGTGCCAGCAGCCCAGGACTACCGATGAGCACAGATACGCAGTATTTT; CDR3 protein: CASSPGLPMSTDTQYF
D gene: TRBD2; J gene: TRBJ2-5; V gene: TRBV25-1; clone size: -; CDR3 DNA: TGTGCCAGCACCAAAGGACTAGCGGGGGAGACCCAGTACTTC; CDR3 protein: CASTKGLAGETQYF
D gene: TRBD2; J gene: TRBJ2-7; V gene: TRBV7-9; clone size: -; CDR3 DNA: TGTGCCAGCAGCTTGCCCGCCAAGCGGGGATCCTACGAGCAGTACTTC; CDR3 protein: CASSLPAKRGSYEQYF
D gene: -; J gene: TRBJ2-3; V gene: TRBV6-1; clone size: -; CDR3 DNA: TGTGCCAGCAGGGGGGGGGCTGAAGATACGCAGTATTTT; CDR3 protein: CASRGGAEDTQYF
D gene: -; J gene: TRBJ1-2; V gene: TRBV9; clone size: -; CDR3 DNA: TGTGCCAGCAGCAACACAGGACGTTCATTAGACTACACCTTC; CDR3 protein: CASSNTGRSLDYTF
D gene: -; J gene: TRBJ2-6; V gene: TRBV6-5; clone size: -; CDR3 DNA: TGTGCCAGCAGTTACACAACAGGGTATGGGGCCAACGTCCTGACTTTC; CDR3 protein: CASSYTTGYGANVLTF
D gene: TRBD2; J gene: TRBJ2-3; V gene: TRBV7-9; clone size: -; CDR3 DNA: TGTGCCAGCAGCTTACCAGCGGGAGGGTTGGATACGCAGTATTTT; CDR3 protein: CASSLPAGGLDTQYF
D gene: -; J gene: TRBJ2-3; V gene: TRBV28; clone size: -; CDR3 DNA: TGTGCCAGCAGTTTACTGGATACGCAGTATTTT; CDR3 protein: CASSLLDTQYF
D gene: TRBD1; J gene: TRBJ1-2; V gene: TRBV27; clone size: -; CDR3 DNA: TGTGCCAGCAGTTTATCAAGGGACAGGGGGTCTGGCTACACCTTC; CDR3 protein: CASSLSRDRGSGYTF
D gene: -; J gene: TRBJ1-4; V gene: TRBV28; clone size: -; CDR3 DNA: TGTGCCGGCAGACATAATGAAAAACTGTTTTTT; CDR3 protein: CAGRHNEKLFF
D gene: TRBD1; J gene: TRBJ1-1; V gene: TRBV29-1; clone size: -; CDR3 DNA: TGCAGCGTGGGACAGGGAAACACTGAAGCTTTCTTT; CDR3 protein: CSVGQGNTEAFF
D gene: -; J gene: TRBJ2-4; V gene: TRBV2; clone size: -; CDR3 DNA: TGTGCCAGCAGTGAACAGGGCGTTAAAAACATTCAGTACTTC; CDR3 protein: CASSEQGVKNIQYF
D gene: TRBD1; J gene: TRBJ1-1; V gene: TRBV18; clone size: once; CDR3 DNA: TGTGCCAGCTCACCGGGACAGGCTAGGGCTTTCTTT; CDR3 protein: CASSPGQARAFF
D gene: TRBD1; J gene: TRBJ2-1; V gene: TRBV7-2; clone size: -; CDR3 DNA: TGTGCCAGCAGCTTGACAGGGGGCTCCTACAATGAGCAGTTCTTC; CDR3 protein: CASSLTGGSYNEQFF
D gene: -; J gene: TRBJ2-7; V gene: TRBV29-1; clone size: -; CDR3 DNA: TGCAGCGGAAAATGGCAATACGAGCAGTACTTC; CDR3 protein: CSGKWQYEQYF
D gene: TRBD2; J gene: TRBJ2-1; V gene: TRBV18; clone size: -; CDR3 DNA: TGTGCCAGCTCAGCCACTCTAGCGGGAGGATACAATGAGCAGTTCTTC; CDR3 protein: CASSATLAGGYNEQFF
D gene: TRBD1; J gene: TRBJ2-2; V gene: TRBV5-1; clone size: -; CDR3 DNA: TGCGCCAGCAGCCTCCAGGGGGCGCCCGGGGAGCTGTTTTTT; CDR3 protein: CASSLQGAPGELFF
D gene: -; J gene: TRBJ1-4; V gene: TRBV6-6; clone size: -; CDR3 DNA: TGTGCCAGCAGTTACAGGGAGTATGAAAAACTGTTTTTT; CDR3 protein: CASSYREYEKLFF
D gene: -; J gene: TRBJ1-6; V gene: TRBV5-1; clone size: -; CDR3 DNA: TGCGCCAGCAGCTTGGGCCCCCGGGGGAATTCACCCCTCCACTTT; CDR3 protein: CASSLGPRGNSPLHF
D gene: -; J gene: TRBJ2-3; V gene: TRBV9; clone size: -; CDR3 DNA: TGTGCCAGCAGCGTAGAGTCTTCGAGCGCGAGAAAACAGCAGTATTTT; CDR3 protein: CASSVESSSARKQQYF
D gene: TRBD2; J gene: TRBJ2-7; V gene: TRBV4-1; clone size: -; CDR3 DNA: TGCGCCAGCAGCCCACTAGCGGGGGGACGATACGAGCAGTACTTC; CDR3 protein: CASSPLAGGRYEQYF
D gene: TRBD2; J gene: TRBJ2-5; V gene: TRBV11-3; clone size: -; CDR3 DNA: TGTGCCAGCAGCATCAGTCGCGGCGGGGGGCAAGAGACCCAGTACTTC; CDR3 protein: CASSISRGGGQETQYF
D gene: TRBD1; J gene: TRBJ2-7; V gene: TRBV6-6; clone size: -; CDR3 DNA: TGTGCCAGCAGTTACTTCCCCCGGGACAGGGACGAGCAGTACTTC; CDR3 protein: CASSYFPRDRDEQYF
D gene: TRBD2; J gene: TRBJ2-5; V gene: TRBV19; clone size: once; CDR3 DNA: TGTGCCAGTAGTCGACTAGCGGGGGGGAAAGAGACCCAGTACTTC; CDR3 protein: CASSRLAGGKETQYF
D gene: TRBD1; J gene: TRBJ2-2; V gene: TRBV7-8; clone size: -; CDR3 DNA: TGTGCCAGCAGCTTAGAGAAAGACAGGGGCTACACCGGGGAGCTGTTTTTT; CDR3 protein: CASSLEKDRGYTGELFF
D gene: TRBD2; J gene: TRBJ2-7; V gene: TRBV28; clone size: -; CDR3 DNA: TGTGCCAGCAGTTCACCCGCTCGGGCGGGAGGGCTCGACGAGCAGTACTTC; CDR3 protein: CASSSPARAGGLDEQYF
D gene: -; J gene: TRBJ1-4; V gene: TRBV28; clone size: -; CDR3 DNA: TGTGCCAGCCCCCGGAGCAAGAATGAAAAACTGTTTTTT; CDR3 protein: CASPRSKNEKLFF
D gene: -; J gene: TRBJ2-1; V gene: TRBV11-2; clone size: -; CDR3 DNA: TGTGCCAGCAGCCTAGCAGGGGCTACCTGGAATGAGCAGTTCTTC; CDR3 protein: CASSLAGATWNEQFF
D gene: TRBD1; J gene: TRBJ1-4; V gene: TRBV11-3; clone size: -; CDR3 DNA: TGTGCCAGCGACAGGGGGCCTAATGAAAAACTGTTTTTT; CDR3 protein: CASDRGPNEKLFF
D gene: -; J gene: TRBJ2-1; V gene: TRBV7-7; clone size: -; CDR3 DNA: TGTGCTAGCAGCTTAAACAGAGACAATGAGCAGTTCTTC; CDR3 protein: CASSLNRDNEQFF